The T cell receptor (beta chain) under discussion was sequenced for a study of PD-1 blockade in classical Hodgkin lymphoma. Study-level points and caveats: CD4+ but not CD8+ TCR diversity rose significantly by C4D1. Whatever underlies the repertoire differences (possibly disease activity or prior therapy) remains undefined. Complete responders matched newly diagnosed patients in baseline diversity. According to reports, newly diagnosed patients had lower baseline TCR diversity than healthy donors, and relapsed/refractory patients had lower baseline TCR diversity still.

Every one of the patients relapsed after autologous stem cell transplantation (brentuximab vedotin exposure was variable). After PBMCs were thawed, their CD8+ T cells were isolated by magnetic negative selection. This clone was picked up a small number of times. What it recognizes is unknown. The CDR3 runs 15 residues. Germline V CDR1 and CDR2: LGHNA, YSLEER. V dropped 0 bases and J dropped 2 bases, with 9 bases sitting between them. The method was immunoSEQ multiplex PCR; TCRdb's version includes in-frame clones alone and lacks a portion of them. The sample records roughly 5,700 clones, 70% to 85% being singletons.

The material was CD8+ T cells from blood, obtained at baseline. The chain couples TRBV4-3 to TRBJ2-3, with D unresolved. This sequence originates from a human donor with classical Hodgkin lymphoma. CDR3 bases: TGCGCCAGCAGCCAAGATTGGGCGAACACAGATACGCAGTATTTT. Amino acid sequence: CASSQDWANTDTQYF.